Listed here are 25 T cell receptor beta chains from one sample, sequenced in a study of CD8 T cells in ankylosing spondylitis. These receptors have no known antigen. Notes on the study in general: Blood of patients with ankylosing spondylitis appeared to be characterized by a TCR beta motif of fewer than 10 highly homologous variants.

TCRdb passed the 5' RACE reads through MiXCR, listing each CDR3 protein once. The data show a few hundred thousand distinct CDR3 sequences, with 15% to 20% seen just once and around 0.92% held by the top ten. The material sequenced was blood, either unsorted or a sorted T cell fraction (not recorded which). The receptor source for this set is a male donor with ankylosing spondylitis.

This clonotype has only a few counts. The V call is TRBV2, the J call TRBJ2-7; TRBD2 matches 12 bases. V shed 6 bases and J 2 bases; nucleotides not matched to a gene: 5. Germline loops: CDR1 SNHLY, CDR2 FYNNEI. The CDR3 contains 15 residues. CDR3 sequence (DNA): TGTGCCAGCAGGACCGGACTAGCGGGGACCTACGAGCAGTACTTC. Protein sequence: CASRTGLAGTYEQYF.

The table lists this clonotype with many counts. The genes are TRBV29-1 and TRBJ2-7, with no clear D. Trimming took 4 bases from V and 0 from J, leaving 7 bases between them. Germline V gene data show CDR1 as SQVTM and CDR2 as ANQGSEA. The CDR3 runs to 12 residues. CDR3 sequence reads: CSVAYSSYEQYF. As DNA, the CDR3 is TGCAGCGTTGCCTACAGCTCCTACGAGCAGTACTTC.

This clonotype was counted at least ten times. The chain couples TRBV12-3 or TRBV12-4 to TRBJ1-2; D uncertain. The CDR3 contains 13 residues. V was clipped by 6 bases and J by 6 bases, with 14 bases between them. CDR3 in amino acids: CASRLREGNGYTF. CDR3 sequence (DNA): TGTGCCAGCAGGTTAAGAGAGGGCAATGGCTACACCTTC.

In this sample, this clonotype turned up a few times. The V and J genes are TRBV3-1 and TRBJ2-7; either TRBD1 or TRBD2 may fit D (5 bases each). Looked up from germline, CDR1 is LGHDT and CDR2 is YNNKEL (reference sequence). V was shortened by 0 bases and J by 7 bases, with 10 bases between the two germline ends. This CDR3 is built from 13 residues. The CDR3 sequence is CASSQDSEGEQYF. Here the CDR3 DNA reads TGTGCCAGCAGCCAAGATAGCGAGGGGGAGCAGTACTTC.

The rearrangement links TRBV5-6 to TRBJ2-3, with D tentatively TRBD1 (6 bases). Trimming cost V 2 bases and J 3 bases, with 16 bases left between them. Germline assignment: CDR1 SGHDT and CDR2 YYEEEE. The CDR3 length is 16 residues. CDR3 sequence (DNA): TGTGCCAGCAGCTTATTTCCAGGGGAATTGACAGATACGCAGTATTTT. As protein: CASSLFPGELTDTQYF.

This clonotype was detected a few times. The rearrangement links TRBV6-2 or TRBV6-3 to TRBJ2-7; perhaps TRBD2 as D (6 bases). Germline V CDR1 and CDR2: MNHEY, SVGEGT. CDR3 length: 14 amino acids. Trimming took off 6 bases at V and 6 bases at J, with 18 bases between the two ends. In nucleotides, the CDR3 is TGTGCCAGCAGCCAGGGAGGACGTAGCGGCGAGCAGTACTTC. Amino acid sequence: CASSQGGRSGEQYF.

This clonotype was found many times. The chain combines TRBV5-1 with TRBJ2-5; 10 bases map to TRBD2. The V and J ends lost 1 base and 1 base, in that order; junction bases with no gene match: 4. This CDR3 has 16 residues. Germline-derived CDR1 and CDR2 are SGHRS and YFSETQ. The CDR3 nucleotides are TGCGCCAGCAGCTTGAAAGCGGGAGGGCTCCAAGAGACCCAGTACTTC. Its translation: CASSLKAGGLQETQYF. Supplemented by reference TRBV5-1 and TRBJ2-5, the full variable domain reads KAGVTQTPRYLIKTRGQQVTLSCSPISGHRSVSWYQQTPGQGLQFLFEYFSETQRNKGNFPGRFSGRQFSNSRSEMNVSTLELGDSALYLCASSLKAGGLQETQYFGPGTRLLVL.

This clonotype was observed a few times. Here the CDR3 reads CASSLGPRLAASTDTQYF. CDR3 in DNA: TGCGCCAGCAGCTTGGGTCCTAGATTAGCGGCTAGCACAGATACGCAGTATTTT. The chain recombines TRBV5-1 with TRBJ2-3; D may be TRBD2 (6 bases). The CDR3 totals 18 residues. V lost 0 bases, J lost 0 bases, and 17 bases lay in between. Germline V gives CDR1 SGHRS, CDR2 YFSETQ.

This chain connects TRBV20-1 to TRBJ2-7; 9 bases are shared with TRBD1. Germline lookup yields CDR1 DFQATT and CDR2 SNEGSKA (reference sequence). V lost 5 bases, J lost 3 bases, and 5 bases stayed unmatched. CDR3 size: 13 residues. The CDR3 DNA sequence: TGCAGTGCTGGCCGGGACAGGGTCTACGAGCAGTACTTC. Protein sequence: CSAGRDRVYEQYF.

In this sample, this clonotype turned up many times. V and J are TRBV29-1 and TRBJ2-3; 8 nucleotides match TRBD1. The CDR3 is 14 amino acids. CDR1 and CDR2 from the germline V gene are SQVTM and ANQGSEA. Trimming removed 6 bases from V and 2 bases from J; junction bases left unmatched: 7. In DNA, the CDR3 is TGCAGCGTAAGACAGGGGTCAATCACAGATACGCAGTATTTT. Translated: CSVRQGSITDTQYF.

V gene TRBV28 combines with J gene TRBJ2-1, with a weak D call TRBD2 (5 bases). The CDR3 is 15 amino acids. The germline V gene encodes CDR1 MDHEN and CDR2 SYDVKM. Trimming removed 3 bases at V and 9 bases at J, with 18 bases between. The CDR3 loop reads CASSLSDSSRGEQFF. In nucleotides, the CDR3 is TGTGCCAGCAGTTTGTCGGACTCCTCGCGTGGTGAGCAGTTCTTC.

This clonotype has more than one count but fewer than ten. The chain carries TRBV5-1 and TRBJ1-5; D perhaps matches TRBD1 (5 bases). The V end lost 4 bases, the J end lost 1 base, and 21 bases lay between the germline ends. Germline lookup yields CDR1 SGHRS and CDR2 YFSETQ. The CDR3 extends over 18 amino acids. The CDR3 is CASSPPYSRVQSNQPQHF. The CDR3 DNA reads TGCGCCAGCAGCCCACCTTACAGCAGGGTTCAGAGCAATCAGCCCCAGCATTTT. Together with reference TRBV5-1 and TRBJ1-5, the CDR3 gives the full variable domain: KAGVTQTPRYLIKTRGQQVTLSCSPISGHRSVSWYQQTPGQGLQFLFEYFSETQRNKGNFPGRFSGRQFSNSRSEMNVSTLELGDSALYLCASSPPYSRVQSNQPQHFGDGTRLSIL.

Only a few counts were recorded for this clonotype. J is TRBJ2-2 and V is TRBV5-1, with no clear D. The CDR3 is 16 residues long. V lost 0 bases, J lost 0 bases, and 9 bases lay in between. The germline CDR1 and CDR2 sequences are SGHRS and YFSETQ. DNA for the CDR3: TGCGCCAGCAGCTTGGTAGTCGCAACGAACACCGGGGAGCTGTTTTTT. Its translation: CASSLVVATNTGELFF.

The rearrangement joins TRBV5-1 to TRBJ2-1; possibly TRBD2 for D (6 bases). The germline gives CDR1 SGHRS, CDR2 YFSETQ. There are 16 residues in the CDR3. Trimming pared 0 bases from V and 10 bases from J, leaving 20 bases between. The CDR3 coding sequence is TGCGCCAGCAGCTTGGCCGGAGGCGGGGCGGTAGAGGAGCAGTTCTTC. It specifies CASSLAGGGAVEEQFF. Full variable domain (missing parts from reference TRBV5-1 and TRBJ2-1): KAGVTQTPRYLIKTRGQQVTLSCSPISGHRSVSWYQQTPGQGLQFLFEYFSETQRNKGNFPGRFSGRQFSNSRSEMNVSTLELGDSALYLCASSLAGGGAVEEQFFGPGTRLTVL.

The CDR3 protein is CSAGTSGASSYNEQFF. DNA of the CDR3: TGCAGTGCTGGGACTAGCGGGGCCAGCTCCTACAATGAGCAGTTCTTC. This rearrangement joins TRBV20-1 to TRBJ2-1, with 13 bases matching TRBD2. V shed 5 bases, J shed 0 bases, and the junction held 4 bases outside the gene matches. Per germline, CDR1 DFQATT and CDR2 SNEGSKA (reference sequence). This CDR3 region has 16 residues.

The genes are TRBV3-1 and TRBJ2-2, with D hard to call. Trimming took 7 bases from V and 0 from J, leaving 3 bases between them. Germline V gives CDR1 LGHDT, CDR2 YNNKEL (reference sequence). CDR3 length equals 12 residues. CDR3 sequence reads: CASNTNTGELFF. The CDR3 bases are TGTGCCAGCAATACGAACACCGGGGAGCTGTTTTTT.

This clonotype came up a few times. The genes are TRBV12-3 or TRBV12-4 and TRBJ2-5; TRBD2 matches at 14 bases. J lost 5 bases, V lost 5 bases, and 10 bases had no gene match. This CDR3 has 17 amino acids. CDR3 bases: TGTGCCAGCAGTCCTGGGACTAGCGGGAGCCTGGGGGAGACCCAGTACTTC. This translates into CASSPGTSGSLGETQYF.

This clonotype was picked up a small number of times. The chain has TRBV5-1 and TRBJ2-1; 12 nucleotides agree with TRBD2. The trim removed 5 bases at V and 6 bases at J, leaving 9 bases unmatched. The CDR3 contains 16 residues. CDR1 and CDR2 from the germline V gene are SGHRS and YFSETQ. The CDR3 protein is CASSSLLAGGINEQFF. For the CDR3, the DNA is TGCGCCAGCAGTTCCCTTCTAGCGGGGGGGATCAATGAGCAGTTCTTC.

This clonotype was seen a handful of times. This chain joins TRBV18 and TRBJ2-1; 9 nucleotides agree with TRBD1. J gave up 11 bases and V 4 bases, and 12 bases lay outside the gene matches. CDR1 and CDR2 from the germline V gene are KGHSH and LQKENI. This CDR3 contains 15 residues. Written as DNA, the CDR3 is TGTGCCAGCTCACGAGGACAGGGGACAGGTAATCAGCAGTTCTTC. Its translation is CASSRGQGTGNQQFF.

This chain uses TRBV3-1 with TRBJ2-1, with D unresolved. Per the germline V gene, CDR1 is LGHDT and CDR2 is YNNKEL (reference sequence). This CDR3 is 20 amino acids long. Trimming shortened V by 3 bases and J by 0 bases, and 24 bases separated the two germline ends. The CDR3 DNA sequence: TGTGCCAGCAGCCACCTTACTGGGCAGGAGTCAAAAAGCTCCTACAATGAGCAGTTCTTC. It is translated as CASSHLTGQESKSSYNEQFF.

This clonotype was detected a few times. The chain carries TRBV20-1 and TRBJ2-1; D uncertain. V dropped 8 bases and J dropped 7 bases, with 18 bases sitting between them. CDR1 DFQATT and CDR2 SNEGSKA come from the germline V gene (reference sequence). This CDR3 has 13 residues. CDR3 in amino acids: CSSRDLVGNEQFF. The CDR3 DNA reads as TGCAGTTCCCGAGATCTAGTGGGGAATGAGCAGTTCTTC.

This clonotype was seen repeatedly, ten times or more. The chain joins TRBV20-1 to TRBJ2-1; D is undetermined. The CDR3 sequence is 16 residues long. Trimming shortened V by 0 bases and J by 0 bases, and 12 bases separated the two germline ends. The germline gives CDR1 DFQATT, CDR2 SNEGSKA (reference sequence). CDR3 nucleotide sequence: TGCAGTGCTAGAGATTACAGCGTTGGCTCCTACAATGAGCAGTTCTTC. It encodes CSARDYSVGSYNEQFF.

This clonotype was detected a few times. The chain recombines TRBV3-1 with TRBJ2-1; possibly TRBD1 or TRBD2 for D (5 bases each). V was cut by 4 bases and J by 0 bases, with 16 bases left in between. The CDR3 runs to 17 residues. In germline, CDR1 is LGHDT, CDR2 YNNKEL (reference sequence). The CDR3 sequence: CASSPLRGLSSYNEQFF. CDR3 sequence (DNA): TGTGCCAGCAGCCCCCTACGGGGCCTGAGCTCCTACAATGAGCAGTTCTTC.

This clonotype has just a few counts. The gene calls are TRBV6-2 or TRBV6-3 and TRBJ2-2; D is perhaps TRBD2 (6 bases). Looked up from germline, CDR1 is MNHEY and CDR2 is SVGEGT. The V end lost 8 bases, the J end lost 6 bases, and 25 bases lay between the germline ends. The CDR3 contains 17 residues. CDR3 region: CASARTTSVSKAGELFF. The DNA of the CDR3 is TGTGCCAGCGCCCGGACTACCTCGGTCAGTAAAGCCGGGGAGCTGTTTTTT.

The V gene is TRBV15, the J gene TRBJ2-3; D perhaps matches TRBD1 (5 bases). Germline CDR1 reads LNHNV; CDR2 reads YYDKDF (reference sequence). The CDR3 spans 14 residues. The ends were cut back, 5 bases at V and 1 base at J, with 10 bases in the middle. In DNA form, the CDR3 reads TGTGCCACCAGCGGAAGACAGCGCACAGATACGCAGTATTTT. Its translation is CATSGRQRTDTQYF.